This T cell receptor (beta chain) emerged from a study of control samples from healthy donors and cancer patients. Only in-frame clones appear in the TCRdb table, and some are missing; sequencing was by immunoSEQ multiplex PCR. The sample has just under 150,000 clones; more than 85% are singletons. Trimming took 4 bases from V and 3 from J; bases not matched to a gene: 8. Germline CDR1 reads LNHDA; CDR2 reads SQIVND (reference sequence). This CDR3 region has 15 residues. Sequenced input: blood. The sequence derives from a man aged 30 to 39 in good health. The chain has TRBV19 and TRBJ1-2; TRBD1 aligns across 7 bases. Written as DNA, the CDR3 is TGTGCCAGTAGTACAGACAGGGATCGGGACTATGGCTACACCTTC. It codes for CASSTDRDRDYGYTF.